These T cell receptor beta chains were read from a single sample in a study of blood T cell repertoires in COVID-19. Repertoires were generated with immunoSEQ multiplex PCR, while TCRdb's copy carries only in-frame clones and drops some. The sample carries about 150,000 clones, 84% recorded once. Material for sequencing was PBMCs or T cells enriched from blood (not recorded which). These receptors were taken from a woman aged 45-65 years who had recovered from COVID-19. The CDR3 runs from the conserved cysteine through the conserved F or W. The order of the fields is clone size, D gene, J gene, V gene, CDR3 DNA, CDR3 protein. D genes are given only for firm matches. Size tells how often a clone was seen (once, few, many) or the class of an expanded clone, and some rows leave it out.

abundance: .; d_gene: TRBD1; j_gene: TRBJ2-5; v_gene: TRBV19; CDR3nt: TGTGCCAGGCCCGTACGGACAGGCCAAGAGACCCAGTACTTC; CDR3aa: CARPVRTGQETQYF
abundance: few; d_gene: .; j_gene: TRBJ2-7; v_gene: TRBV11-2; CDR3nt: TGTGCCAGCAGCTTAGGTTTTGGCGTCCATCCTAGGGAGCAGTACTTC; CDR3aa: CASSLGFGVHPREQYF
abundance: .; d_gene: TRBD2; j_gene: TRBJ2-7; v_gene: TRBV6-2/TRBV6-3; CDR3nt: TGTGCCAGCAGCCCACTTAGCGGGAGATTTTACGAGCAGTACTTC; CDR3aa: CASSPLSGRFYEQYF
abundance: .; d_gene: .; j_gene: TRBJ1-1; v_gene: TRBV7-2; CDR3nt: TGTGCCAGCAGTTTACAGGGGAACACTGAAGCTTTCTTT; CDR3aa: CASSLQGNTEAFF
abundance: .; d_gene: .; j_gene: TRBJ1-2; v_gene: TRBV3-1/TRBV3-2; CDR3nt: TGTGCCAGCAGCCAAGCGGGGGGGGTTGGCTATGGCTACACCTTC; CDR3aa: CASSQAGGVGYGYTF
abundance: .; d_gene: .; j_gene: TRBJ2-4; v_gene: TRBV5-1; CDR3nt: TGCGCCAGCAGCCCCCGGCGGCGGGCCAAAAACATTCAGTACTTC; CDR3aa: CASSPRRRAKNIQYF
abundance: .; d_gene: TRBD1; j_gene: TRBJ2-7; v_gene: TRBV7-2; CDR3nt: TGTGCCAGCAGCCAACAGGGGGGAGGCTACGAGCAGTACTTC; CDR3aa: CASSQQGGGYEQYF
abundance: .; d_gene: .; j_gene: TRBJ1-1; v_gene: TRBV7-8; CDR3nt: TGTGCCAGCAGCTTTGCTCAGGGGACTGAAGCTTTCTTT; CDR3aa: CASSFAQGTEAFF
abundance: .; d_gene: TRBD2; j_gene: TRBJ2-1; v_gene: TRBV9; CDR3nt: TGTGCCAGCAGCCCAGCCGGGACTAGCGGATACAATGAGCAGTTCTTC; CDR3aa: CASSPAGTSGYNEQFF
abundance: .; d_gene: TRBD2; j_gene: TRBJ2-3; v_gene: TRBV28; CDR3nt: TGTGCCAGCAGTTTCCAATTAGCGGGGAGCACTAGCACAGATACGCAGTATTTT; CDR3aa: CASSFQLAGSTSTDTQYF
abundance: .; d_gene: .; j_gene: TRBJ1-4; v_gene: TRBV5-1; CDR3nt: TGCGCCAGCAGCTTGGGCACAGGGCGTTCTAATGAAAAACTGTTTTTT; CDR3aa: CASSLGTGRSNEKLFF
abundance: .; d_gene: TRBD2; j_gene: TRBJ2-3; v_gene: TRBV28; CDR3nt: TGTGCCAGCGGTGGTAGCGGGAGAGGAGATACGCAGTATTTT; CDR3aa: CASGGSGRGDTQYF
abundance: .; d_gene: TRBD1; j_gene: TRBJ1-2; v_gene: TRBV27; CDR3nt: TGTGCCAGCAGTTCAACTGACAGGGGGATTCCTCTGAAGTATGGCTACACCTTC; CDR3aa: CASSSTDRGIPLKYGYTF
abundance: .; d_gene: TRBD1; j_gene: TRBJ2-7; v_gene: TRBV4-3; CDR3nt: TGCGCCAGCAGCCAAGAATGGACAGGGACGTACGAGCAGTACTTC; CDR3aa: CASSQEWTGTYEQYF
abundance: once; d_gene: .; j_gene: TRBJ2-1; v_gene: TRBV24-1; CDR3nt: TGTGCCACCAGTGATCCCAGGCGAAATGAGCAGTTCTTC; CDR3aa: CATSDPRRNEQFF
abundance: .; d_gene: TRBD1; j_gene: TRBJ1-2; v_gene: TRBV7-2; CDR3nt: TGTGCCAGCAGCTTAACAGGGGGAGACTATGGCTACACCTTC; CDR3aa: CASSLTGGDYGYTF
abundance: .; d_gene: TRBD1; j_gene: TRBJ1-5; v_gene: TRBV27; CDR3nt: TGTGCCAGCAGTCCAGGGGGAACTATCCGTCAGCCCCAGCATTTT; CDR3aa: CASSPGGTIRQPQHF